These 5 T cell receptor beta chains originate from one sample sequenced in a study of blood T cell repertoires in COVID-19. Method: immunoSEQ multiplex PCR; TCRdb's copy keeps in-frame clones and lacks some. The sample consists of 150,000 to 200,000 clones, more than 75% of them appearing once. The sequenced sample was PBMCs or T cells enriched from blood (not recorded which). The receptors originated from a man aged 40-50 years who had recovered from COVID-19.

This clone was seen a few times. Other DNA sequences within the sample encode an identical CDR3. V is TRBV5-1 and J is TRBJ2-3; 7 nucleotides line up with TRBD2. Per the germline V gene, CDR1 is SGHRS and CDR2 is YFSETQ. V lost 3 bases and J lost 0; bases outside the gene matches: 1. The CDR3 extends over 14 amino acids. This CDR3 reads CASSSAGSTDTQYF. CDR3 DNA sequence: TGCGCCAGCAGCTCAGCGGGAAGCACAGATACGCAGTATTTT.

This chain links TRBV30 with TRBJ1-1; TRBD1 matches 8 bases. With V trimmed by 1 base and J by 1 base, 8 bases remained unmatched. Germline CDR1 GTSNPN, CDR2 SVGIG (reference sequence). There are 16 residues in the CDR3. The CDR3 coding sequence is TGTGCCTGGAGTGACGACAGGGGCCACTCGAACACTGAAGCTTTCTTT. As protein: CAWSDDRGHSNTEAFF.

This clone was detected once. The gene calls are TRBV14 and TRBJ1-1, with D unresolved. Germline V lookup: CDR1 SGHDN, CDR2 FVKESK. Trimming stripped 0 bases from V and 11 bases from J, with 16 bases between. CDR3 length: 14 residues. The CDR3 loop is CASSQDRRVPGAFF. Here the CDR3 DNA reads TGTGCCAGCAGCCAAGATCGCCGGGTCCCCGGTGCTTTCTTT. Full variable domain (missing parts from reference TRBV14 and TRBJ1-1): EAGVTQFPSHSVIEKGQTVTLRCDPISGHDNLYWYRRVMGKEIKFLLHFVKESKQDESGMPNNRFLAERTGGTYSTLKVQPAELEDSGVYFCASSQDRRVPGAFFGQGTRLTVV.

The V call is TRBV5-1, the J call TRBJ2-6; TRBD2 agrees at 7 bases. The CDR3 is made up of 16 amino acids. From germline, CDR1 is SGHRS and CDR2 YFSETQ. V lost 5 bases and J lost 0; bases outside the gene matches: 5. The CDR3 protein is CASSPAGISGANVLTF. The CDR3 DNA reads as TGCGCCAGCAGTCCAGCGGGAATCTCTGGGGCCAACGTCCTGACTTTC.

The genes are TRBV4-1 and TRBJ2-1; 7 bases map to TRBD1. V dropped 3 bases and J dropped 8; count of bases not matched to a gene: 4. The CDR3 is made up of 13 amino acids. Germline loops: CDR1 MGHRA, CDR2 YSYEKL. The CDR3 DNA reads as TGCGCCAGCAGCCAGGGACAGCTGTATGAGCAGTTCTTC. Translated: CASSQGQLYEQFF.